This section outlines one T cell receptor (beta chain) sequence together with its context. Its matching antigen is unknown. The CDR3 goes on 3 residues after the read ends, and that part is filled in from the germline J gene. The sample originates from a study of T cells in women clearing cervical HPV infection. Background on the study: Donors had HPV16-related CIN3 or worse; 2 had invasive cancer. Case blood was drawn when the lesion was first found; control blood after infection became undetectable. General study findings and limits: A classifier using richness and V gene abundances reached an AUC of 0.83.

Germline loops: CDR1 PRHDT, CDR2 FYEKMQ (reference sequence). This CDR3 contains 13 residues. Each participant carried one incident cervical HPV16 infection only. The repertoire was sequenced with immunoSEQ multiplex PCR; TCRdb's copy has only in-frame clones and lacks some. This table holds tens of thousands of clones. The source of this sequence is a woman aged 18 to 75 with a cervical HPV16 infection that either progressed to CIN3+ or cleared (not recorded which). The genes are TRBV13 and TRBJ2-3, with D possibly TRBD1 on 7 matching bases. The specimen was blood buffy coat. The CDR3 protein is CASSPRGDSTQYF. CDR3 DNA (partial): TGTGCCAGCAGCCCCCGCGGGGACAGCACG.